Presented here are 28 T cell receptor beta chains from one specimen sequenced in a study of blood T cell repertoires in COVID-19. The table came from immunoSEQ multiplex PCR; TCRdb's copy has only in-frame clones and leaves some out. The repertoire has 200,000 to 300,000 clones, roughly 88% of them found once; the top ten carry over 1.3%. The sample comprised peripheral blood. Receptors were obtained from a man older than 75 with acute or convalescent COVID-19.

This clone has only a few counts. The chain recombines TRBV28 with TRBJ1-2; D unresolved. The germline V and J ends were trimmed by 11 bases and 2 bases, with 18 bases remaining between them. This CDR3 region has 14 residues. Looked up from germline, CDR1 is MDHEN and CDR2 is SYDVKM. The DNA of the CDR3 is TGTGCCTGCTGGGTCGGAGGACGGAACTATGGCTACACCTTC. Protein sequence: CACWVGGRNYGYTF.

The chain recombines TRBV3-1 (or the pseudogene TRBV3-2) with TRBJ2-7; 10 positions agree with TRBD1. The CDR3 spans 14 residues. Germline trimming cut 5 bases from V and 6 bases from J; bases unmatched to any gene: 7. The germline CDR1 and CDR2 sequences are LGHDT and YNNKEL (reference sequence). The CDR3 nucleotides read TGTGCCAGCAGCTCCTGGGGGACAGGGGCCGAGCAGTACTTC. Its translation: CASSSWGTGAEQYF.

This sequence joins TRBV19 and TRBJ2-1; tentatively, D is TRBD2 (6 bases). Germline CDR1 reads LNHDA; CDR2 reads SQIVND (reference sequence). There are 17 residues in the CDR3. V lost 3 bases to trimming and J lost 4 bases, with 19 bases between them. The CDR3 nucleotides are TGTGCCAGTAGTATGGGACGGGTGGGGGGTTGGTACAATGAGCAGTTCTTC. Protein sequence: CASSMGRVGGWYNEQFF.

This chain joins TRBV7-5 and TRBJ2-7; whether TRBD1, the table's D call, matches the DNA was not checked. TRBV7-5 is a listed pseudogene. The CDR3 contains 16 residues. CDR3: CARSPYRGRPTYEQYF. The CDR3 coding sequence is TGTGCCAGAAGCCCGTACAGGGGGCGCCCTACCTACGAGCAGTACTTC.

This chain connects TRBV3-1 (or the pseudogene TRBV3-2) to TRBJ2-5; D not resolved. Per germline, CDR1 LGHDT and CDR2 YNNKEL (reference sequence). CDR3 length: 14 residues. Trimming left V 2 bases short and J 2 bases short, with 9 bases between. The chain's CDR3 is CASSQLVSQETQYF. For the CDR3, the DNA is TGTGCCAGCAGCCAACTAGTGTCACAAGAGACCCAGTACTTC.

J is TRBJ1-6 and V is TRBV9; TRBD1 aligns across 9 bases. The CDR3 runs to 16 residues. J lost 6 bases, V lost 5 bases, and 9 bases had no gene match. Germline CDR1 is SGDLS and CDR2 is YYNGEE. CDR3 in amino acids: CASRGQGEAFNSPLHF. The CDR3 coding sequence is TGTGCCAGCAGGGGACAGGGCGAGGCGTTTAATTCACCCCTCCACTTT.

V gene TRBV11-1 combines with J gene TRBJ1-6; possibly TRBD1 for D (5 bases). The CDR3 loop spans 15 amino acids. Per the germline V gene, CDR1 is SGHAT and CDR2 is FQDESV (reference sequence). Between the trimmed V and J ends, which lost 5 bases and 8 bases, there was a span of 16 bases. The CDR3 DNA follows: TGTGCCAGCAGCCTAGAAGGGATAGGGGATTCACCCCTCCACTTT. Translating it yields CASSLEGIGDSPLHF.

This clone was detected only a few times. This sequence joins TRBV14 and TRBJ2-7; the D is unclear. The CDR3 is made up of 11 amino acids. Germline lookup yields CDR1 SGHDN and CDR2 FVKESK. Deletions cut 4 bases from V and 3 bases from J, with 4 bases between. CDR3 sequence reads: CASSPGYEQYF. DNA of the CDR3: TGTGCCAGCAGCCCGGGCTACGAGCAGTACTTC.

This clone has more than one count but fewer than ten. The V and J genes are TRBV5-4 and TRBJ1-1; no definite D call. V lost 2 bases to trimming and J lost 12 bases, with 14 bases between them. Germline V gene data show CDR1 as SGHNT and CDR2 as YYREEE (reference sequence). This CDR3 has 12 amino acids. CDR3 DNA sequence: TGTGCCAGCAGCTTCATATCGGAGAAGCCTTTCTTT. Amino acid sequence: CASSFISEKPFF.

This clone was recorded only once. The V call is TRBV18, the J call TRBJ1-6, with D possibly matching TRBD1 (6 bases). Germline CDR1 reads KGHSH; CDR2 reads LQKENI. The ends were cut back, 0 bases at V and 10 bases at J, with 16 bases in the middle. CDR3 length: 16 residues. CDR3 in DNA: TGTGCCAGCTCACCACCGAGTACCAGGGGCAGGTCACCCCTCCACTTT. Translated: CASSPPSTRGRSPLHF.

This clone was observed a single time. The rearrangement links TRBV5-5 to TRBJ1-6; no definite D call. V was cut by 0 bases and J by 5 bases, with 6 bases left in between. The CDR3 extends over 14 amino acids. Germline CDR1 is SGHKS and CDR2 is YYEKEE (reference sequence). This CDR3 reads CASSLGQDNSPLHF. As DNA, the CDR3 is TGTGCCAGCAGCTTGGGCCAGGATAATTCACCCCTCCACTTT.

The J gene is TRBJ2-7, the V gene TRBV28; 14 bases are shared with TRBD2. With 7 bases clipped from V and 4 bases from J, the junction kept 6 bases outside the gene matches. Germline V gene data show CDR1 as MDHEN and CDR2 as SYDVKM. The CDR3 covers 15 residues. The CDR3 DNA is TGTGCCAGCACCCTGACTAGCGGGAGGGAGTACGAGCAGTACTTC. It translates to CASTLTSGREYEQYF. Using reference TRBV28 and TRBJ2-7 for the parts outside the CDR3, the full variable domain is DVKVTQSSRYLVKRTGEKVFLECVQDMDHENMFWYRQDPGLGLRLIYFSYDVKMKEKGDIPEGYSVSREKKERFSLILESASTNQTSMYLCASTLTSGREYEQYFGPGTRLTVT.

V gene TRBV16 combines with J gene TRBJ1-1, with 10 nucleotides matching TRBD1. With V trimmed by 0 bases and J by 11 bases, 6 bases remained unmatched. The germline V gene encodes CDR1 KGHSY and CDR2 FQNENV. CDR3 length: 14 residues. The CDR3 spells CASSQSILGQGAFF. CDR3 bases: TGTGCCAGCAGCCAATCAATTTTGGGACAGGGGGCTTTCTTT.

The V and J genes are TRBV7-9 and TRBJ1-5; 9 positions agree with TRBD1. Germline V lookup: CDR1 SEHNR, CDR2 FQNEAQ (reference sequence). The CDR3 is 14 residues long. V lost 4 bases and J lost 5; bases outside the gene matches: 3. The CDR3 loop reads CASSSRQGDQPQHF. The DNA for the CDR3 is TGTGCCAGCAGCTCTCGACAGGGGGATCAGCCCCAGCATTTT. The full variable domain, its missing parts supplied by reference TRBV7-9 and TRBJ1-5, is DTGVSQNPRHKITKRGQNVTFRCDPISEHNRLYWYRQTLGQGPEFLTYFQNEAQLEKSRLLSDRFSAERPKGSFSTLEIQRTEQGDSAMYLCASSSRQGDQPQHFGDGTRLSIL.

V is TRBV6-2 or TRBV6-3 and J is TRBJ2-2; 7 nucleotides match TRBD1. The V segment lost 5 bases and the J segment 0 bases; nucleotides outside the gene matches: 12. Germline lookup yields CDR1 MNHEY and CDR2 SVGEGT. The CDR3 spans 18 residues. CDR3: CASSRSRGQPANTGELFF. CDR3 DNA: TGTGCCAGCAGTCGTTCCAGGGGACAGCCCGCGAACACCGGGGAGCTGTTTTTT.

The chain has TRBV6-6 and TRBJ1-2, with 9 positions matching TRBD1. CDR1 and CDR2 (germline): MNHNY, SVGAGI (reference sequence). V was pared by 5 bases and J by 3 bases, with 4 bases of the junction left unmatched. CDR3 length equals 14 residues. CDR3 residues: CASSNRDRDYGYTF. The CDR3 nucleotides read TGTGCCAGCAGTAACCGGGACAGGGACTATGGCTACACCTTC.

This clone is a singleton in its sample. The rearrangement uses TRBV19 and TRBJ1-1, with D possibly matching TRBD1 (6 bases). The CDR3 is made up of 13 amino acids. The ends were cut back, 7 bases at V and 9 bases at J, with 18 bases in the middle. Germline V gene data show CDR1 as LNHDA and CDR2 as SQIVND (reference sequence). Written as DNA, the CDR3 is TGTGCCAGTACCCCCGGGACACGCGCCAAAGCTTTCTTT. The encoded protein is CASTPGTRAKAFF.

In its sample, this clone was seen a few times. The rearrangement uses TRBV5-4 and TRBJ1-2; D call uncertain. The V end lost 4 bases, the J end lost 3 bases, and 10 bases lay between the germline ends. Germline CDR1 and CDR2: SGHNT and YYREEE (reference sequence). The CDR3 spans 13 residues. This CDR3 reads CASSHPDYYGYTF. Here the CDR3 DNA reads TGTGCCAGCAGCCATCCAGACTACTATGGCTACACCTTC.

The chain employs TRBV27 and TRBJ1-5; TRBD1 is a possible D gene (5 bases). Germline V gives CDR1 MNHEY, CDR2 SMNVEV (reference sequence). CDR3 length equals 15 residues. With 3 bases removed from V and 5 bases from J, the gap between germline ends came to 14 bases. The CDR3 region has the DNA TGTGCCAGCAGTTTCCAGGGCCCTCCTTATCAGCCCCAGCATTTT. It is translated as CASSFQGPPYQPQHF.

The chain combines TRBV25-1 with TRBJ1-2, with 9 bases identical to TRBD1. V lost 4 bases to trimming and J lost 4 bases; unmatched junction nucleotides: 7. Germline assignment: CDR1 MGHDK and CDR2 SYGVNS. This CDR3 comprises 15 residues. The CDR3 DNA is TGTGCCAGCAGTGGACAGGGGGAATGTTCCTATGGCTACACCTTC. This translates into CASSGQGECSYGYTF.

The chain uses TRBV29-1 and TRBJ2-1; weak D call: TRBD2 (7 bases). Germline assignment: CDR1 SQVTM and CDR2 ANQGSEA. The V end was cut by 5 bases, the J end by 6 bases, with 11 bases between. The CDR3 extends over 12 amino acids. The CDR3 sequence: CSVYRGGNEQFF. In DNA form, the CDR3 reads TGCAGCGTTTATAGGGGGGGCAATGAGCAGTTCTTC.

This clone was picked up one time. The chain employs TRBV2 and TRBJ2-7, with a tentative D call TRBD1 (6 bases). Trimming shortened V by 11 bases and J by 4 bases, and 12 bases separated the two germline ends. Germline assignment: CDR1 SNHLY and CDR2 FYNNEI. The CDR3 has 11 residues. The CDR3 region has the DNA TGTGCCGGGCGGCAGGGGTACGAGCAGTACTTC. Amino acid sequence: CAGRQGYEQYF.

This clone occurred once. The gene calls are TRBV6-4 and TRBJ1-5; D uncertain. The CDR3 loop spans 13 amino acids. The V end was cut by 6 bases, the J end by 4 bases, with 10 bases between. Per the germline V gene, CDR1 is MRHNA and CDR2 is SNTAGT. The CDR3 nucleotides are TGTGCCAGCAGCGAAGAAACAAATCAGCCCCAGCATTTT. Amino acids: CASSEETNQPQHF.

The rearrangement uses TRBV5-1 and TRBJ2-1; D perhaps matches TRBD1 (6 bases). Between the trimmed V and J ends, which lost 4 bases and 1 base, there was a span of 9 bases. CDR3 length equals 14 residues. In germline, CDR1 is SGHRS, CDR2 YFSETQ. Written as DNA, the CDR3 is TGCGCCAGCAGCCTTGGACAGTCCTACAATGAGCAGTTCTTC. Its translation: CASSLGQSYNEQFF.

The chain recombines TRBV3-1 (or the pseudogene TRBV3-2) with TRBJ2-5; no definite D call. In germline, CDR1 is LGHDT, CDR2 YNNKEL (reference sequence). Trimming shortened V by 1 base and J by 1 base, and 7 bases separated the two germline ends. This CDR3 spans 14 amino acids. DNA of the CDR3: TGTGCCAGCAGCCAAGTGGCGGTCCAAGAGACCCAGTACTTC. Protein sequence: CASSQVAVQETQYF.

The rearrangement joins TRBV5-6 to TRBJ1-3; possibly TRBD1 for D (6 bases). Germline loops: CDR1 SGHDT, CDR2 YYEEEE. CDR3 size: 16 residues. V was clipped by 0 bases and J by 1 base, with 11 bases between them. The CDR3 loop is CASSLAWDTSGNTIYF. CDR3 nucleotides: TGTGCCAGCAGCTTGGCCTGGGACACGTCTGGAAACACCATATATTTT.

The chain joins TRBV3-1 (or the pseudogene TRBV3-2) to TRBJ2-5; TRBD2 matches 7 bases. The CDR3 runs to 17 residues. With 6 bases clipped from V and 5 bases from J, the junction kept 18 bases outside the gene matches. CDR1 and CDR2 from the germline V gene are LGHDT and YNNKEL (reference sequence). CDR3 region: CASSYGLVAVIGETQYF. For the CDR3, the DNA is TGTGCCAGCAGTTACGGACTAGTTGCGGTGATAGGGGAGACCCAGTACTTC.

This chain links TRBV28 with TRBJ1-5; D might be TRBD1 (6 bases). The CDR3 is 11 amino acids. Germline V gene sequence: CDR1 MDHEN, CDR2 SYDVKM. Trimming removed 3 bases from V and 13 bases from J, with 10 bases in between. CDR3 nucleotide sequence: TGTGCCAGCAGTTTCCAGGGGTCTCAGCATTTT. It yields the protein CASSFQGSQHF.